Listed here are 14 T cell receptor beta chains from one sample, sequenced in a study of blood T cell repertoires in COVID-19. Clones were read by immunoSEQ multiplex PCR, and TCRdb kept only the in-frame ones, dropping some. This table has about 370,000 clones, roughly nine tenths appearing once. Sequencing was carried out using PBMCs or T cells enriched from blood (not recorded which). The receptors originated from a man aged 18 to 29 who had recovered from COVID-19.

The chain carries TRBV12-3 or TRBV12-4 and TRBJ1-1; D not resolved. The CDR3 covers 13 residues. V was clipped by 10 bases and J by 4 bases, with 16 bases between them. CDR3 coding DNA: TGTGCCACCTGCCTCGACGGACTCACTGAAGCTTTCTTT. Its translation is CATCLDGLTEAFF.

This sequence joins TRBV19 and TRBJ1-5, with D hard to call. Germline lookup yields CDR1 LNHDA and CDR2 SQIVND (reference sequence). The V end was cut by 3 bases, the J end by 1 base, with 13 bases between. The CDR3 spans 16 residues. The CDR3 loop is CASSIRPLGSNQPQHF. CDR3 coding DNA: TGTGCCAGTAGTATCCGACCCCTCGGGAGCAATCAGCCCCAGCATTTT.

The V and J genes are TRBV29-1 and TRBJ2-3; D is possibly TRBD2 (5 bases). This CDR3 has 14 amino acids. V was shortened by 3 bases and J by 2 bases, with 12 bases between the two germline ends. Germline CDR1 SQVTM, CDR2 ANQGSEA. The CDR3 region is CSVDGGVSTDTQYF. DNA for the CDR3: TGCAGCGTTGATGGAGGAGTGTCCACAGATACGCAGTATTTT.

The J gene is TRBJ2-3, the V gene TRBV7-6, with a tentative D call TRBD2 (6 bases). The CDR3 loop spans 14 amino acids. Germline V gene sequence: CDR1 SGHVS, CDR2 FNYEAQ. Trimming stripped 5 bases from V and 2 bases from J, with 11 bases between. CDR3 coding DNA: TGTGCCAGCAGCATGACGGGAGACACAGATACGCAGTATTTT. Amino acid sequence: CASSMTGDTDTQYF.

J is TRBJ2-2 and V is TRBV19; D uncertain. CDR3 size: 13 residues. Germline V gives CDR1 LNHDA, CDR2 SQIVND (reference sequence). Trimming pared 7 bases from V and 5 bases from J, leaving 11 bases between. The CDR3 DNA is TGTGCCAGTATGACGACTCAGACCGGGGAGCTGTTTTTT. As protein: CASMTTQTGELFF.

The rearrangement joins TRBV29-1 to TRBJ1-1; D possibly corresponds to TRBD1 (6 bases). The germline V and J ends were trimmed by 3 bases and 2 bases, with 16 bases remaining between them. The CDR3 is 15 residues long. CDR1 SQVTM and CDR2 ANQGSEA come from the germline V gene. CDR3 loop: CSVESGGPGNTEAFF. The CDR3 DNA sequence: TGCAGCGTTGAGTCCGGGGGGCCGGGAAACACTGAAGCTTTCTTT. Combining the CDR3 with reference TRBV29-1 and TRBJ1-1 gives the whole variable domain SAVISQKPSRDICQRGTSLTIQCQVDSQVTMMFWYRQQPGQSLTLIATANQGSEATYESGFVIDKFPISRPNLTFSTLTVSNMSPEDSSIYLCSVESGGPGNTEAFFGQGTRLTVV.

The chain's CDR3 is CASSYRQGLDGYTF. DNA for the CDR3: TGTGCCAGCAGCTACCGACAGGGATTGGATGGCTACACCTTC. The J gene is TRBJ1-2, the V gene TRBV5-8, with 7 bases that match TRBD1. The CDR3 length is 14 residues. J was trimmed by 6 bases and V by 3 bases; bases with no gene match: 8. CDR1 is SGHTS, CDR2 YDEGEE, per germline.

The chain joins TRBV10-3 to TRBJ1-1; no definite D call. This CDR3 has 13 residues. V was pared by 6 bases and J by 3 bases, with 11 bases between. The germline CDR1 and CDR2 sequences are ENHRY and SYGVKD. The CDR3 DNA reads as TGTGCCATCAGGACCATTCGGGACACTGAAGCTTTCTTT. The encoded protein is CAIRTIRDTEAFF.

This chain uses TRBV6-5 with TRBJ1-6; no reliable D call. V was cut by 2 bases and J by 7 bases, with 12 bases left in between. CDR1 is MNHEY and CDR2 is SVGAGI in the germline V gene. This CDR3 has 15 residues. In nucleotides, the CDR3 is TGTGCCAGCAGTTACGGCCCAAAAACAAATTCACCCCTCCACTTT. As protein: CASSYGPKTNSPLHF.

The chain has TRBV6-1 and TRBJ2-5, with 14 bases identical to TRBD2. Germline loops: CDR1 MNHNS, CDR2 SASEGT. The CDR3 consists of 17 residues. V lost 0 bases, J lost 5 bases, and 5 bases stayed unmatched. CDR3 coding DNA: TGTGCCAGCAGTGAAGCCGGGACTAGCGGGAGTTCGGAGACCCAGTACTTC. Translating it yields CASSEAGTSGSSETQYF.

The chain couples TRBV6-7 to TRBJ1-1; tentative D call: TRBD1 (6 bases). TRBV6-7 falls under the ORF class, with uncertain function. The CDR3 consists of 17 residues. V was pared by 5 bases and J by 5 bases, with 24 bases between. The CDR3 DNA sequence: TGTGCCAGCAGTCAAATATTTGTACAGGGAGAACGGACTGAAGCTTTCTTT. It encodes CASSQIFVQGERTEAFF.

The gene calls are TRBV11-1 and TRBJ2-5, with 8 bases fitting TRBD1. J gave up 3 bases and V 3 bases, and 6 bases lay outside the gene matches. Germline V gives CDR1 SGHAT, CDR2 FQDESV (reference sequence). The CDR3 loop spans 15 amino acids. CDR3 nucleotide sequence: TGTGCCAGCAGCTTGGCGGGACAGGCAAAAGAGACCCAGTACTTC. It translates to CASSLAGQAKETQYF.

The chain joins TRBV6-2 or TRBV6-3 to TRBJ2-1; 9 positions agree with TRBD1. Germline V gene sequence: CDR1 MNHEY, CDR2 SVGEGT. This CDR3 has 15 amino acids. Germline trimming cut 5 bases from V and 1 base from J; bases unmatched to any gene: 3. The DNA of the CDR3 is TGTGCCAGCAGTACCGGGACAGGGTCCTACAATGAGCAGTTCTTC. Encoded protein: CASSTGTGSYNEQFF.

This clone was recorded only once. This rearrangement joins TRBV2 to TRBJ2-2; TRBD2 agrees at 7 bases. Looked up from germline, CDR1 is SNHLY and CDR2 is FYNNEI. CDR3 size: 14 residues. Trimming at V came to 8 bases and at J to 5 bases, leaving 8 bases not matched to a gene. The CDR3 spells CASGGGFLTGELFF. As DNA, the CDR3 is TGTGCCAGCGGGGGAGGGTTCCTTACCGGGGAGCTGTTTTTT.